Listed below are T cell receptor beta chains from one sample, sequenced in a study of blood T cell repertoires in COVID-19. TCRdb keeps only in-frame clones here, not all; method: immunoSEQ multiplex PCR. Here the sample spans 250,000 to 300,000 clones, over 75% being singletons. Sequenced material: peripheral blood. These receptors were taken from a woman aged 55-75 years with acute or convalescent COVID-19. CDR3s include the opening cysteine and the closing phenylalanine or tryptophan. A D gene is named only where the DNA matches it firmly. Only some rows state a clone size, as once, few, many or a class for expanded clones.

DNA: TGTGCCAGCACCGGACTAGCGGGAGTTCTGAACACCGGGGAGCTGTTTTTT; CDR3: CASTGLAGVLNTGELFF; J: TRBJ2-2; V: TRBV14; size: -; D: TRBD2
DNA: TGCGCCAGCAGCCAAGTTGTTCCAGGTCCCGAAGCTTTCTTT; CDR3: CASSQVVPGPEAFF; J: TRBJ1-1; V: TRBV4-1; size: -; D: -
DNA: TGTGCCACCAGCTTGGGACAGGGAAAAGAGACCCAGTACTTC; CDR3: CATSLGQGKETQYF; J: TRBJ2-5; V: TRBV15; size: -; D: TRBD1
DNA: TGTGCCAGCAGCTTGACAGGGAAGGACACTGAAGCTTTCTTT; CDR3: CASSLTGKDTEAFF; J: TRBJ1-1; V: TRBV5-4; size: -; D: -
DNA: TGTGCCAGCAGTGGGACTAGCGGCTACTCCTACGAGCAGTACTTC; CDR3: CASSGTSGYSYEQYF; J: TRBJ2-7; V: TRBV2; size: -; D: TRBD2
DNA: TGTGCCAGTAGTACTGGGACAGGGGGGCAGCCCCAGCATTTT; CDR3: CASSTGTGGQPQHF; J: TRBJ1-5; V: TRBV19; size: once; D: TRBD1
DNA: TGTGCCAGCAGCGTAGAGCATGGGGTAGGGGCTGACATTCAGTACTTC; CDR3: CASSVEHGVGADIQYF; J: TRBJ2-4; V: TRBV9; size: -; D: -
DNA: TGTGCCAGCAGCGTCGACAGCTACGAGCAGTACTTC; CDR3: CASSVDSYEQYF; J: TRBJ2-7; V: TRBV28; size: -; D: -
DNA: TGTGCCAGCAGTTATTACCGGGACTACAATGAGCAGTTCTTC; CDR3: CASSYYRDYNEQFF; J: TRBJ2-1; V: TRBV6-5; size: -; D: -
DNA: TGTGCCAGCAGTTTAGCCGTCACCGGGGAGCTGTTTTTT; CDR3: CASSLAVTGELFF; J: TRBJ2-2; V: TRBV12-3/TRBV12-4; size: -; D: -
DNA: TGTGCCACCGGGACTAGCGGGGGAGTATATACGCAGTATTTT; CDR3: CATGTSGGVYTQYF; J: TRBJ2-3; V: TRBV3-1/TRBV3-2; size: -; D: TRBD2
DNA: TGTGCCAGCTCCTTTCAGGACAACTTATACAATGAGCAGTTCTTC; CDR3: CASSFQDNLYNEQFF; J: TRBJ2-1; V: TRBV6-5; size: -; D: -
DNA: TGTGCCAGCAGCTTAGGGACAGGGGCAGAGACCCAGTACTTC; CDR3: CASSLGTGAETQYF; J: TRBJ2-5; V: TRBV7-2; size: few; D: TRBD1
DNA: TGCAGCGTCGAACCGAGCGGGAGGGTAGGTTACAATGAGCAGTTCTTC; CDR3: CSVEPSGRVGYNEQFF; J: TRBJ2-1; V: TRBV29-1; size: -; D: TRBD2
DNA: TGTGCCAGCAGCTTTGCGGGTCCCTACAATGAGCAGTTCTTC; CDR3: CASSFAGPYNEQFF; J: TRBJ2-1; V: TRBV7-2; size: once; D: -